This T cell receptor (beta chain) derives from a study of blood T cell repertoires in COVID-19. Germline values: CDR1 SEHNR, CDR2 FQNEAQ (reference sequence). The CDR3 length is 15 residues. With 5 bases removed from V and 2 bases from J, the gap between germline ends came to 12 bases. The data were produced by immunoSEQ multiplex PCR, yet TCRdb's version contains in-frame clones alone and is incomplete. The sample gives around 100,000 clones, approximately 84% of which show up once; roughly 17% is in the top ten. J is TRBJ1-4 and V is TRBV7-9; D remains ambiguous. This TCR came from a woman aged 60-75 years with acute or convalescent COVID-19. Sample: peripheral blood. The CDR3 nucleotides read TGTGCCAGCAGCCCAGGAGTAGCGACTAATGAAAAACTGTTTTTT. This gives the protein CASSPGVATNEKLFF.